The rows below give T cell receptor beta chains drawn from one sample of a study of blood T cell repertoires in COVID-19. Measured with immunoSEQ multiplex PCR; TCRdb has only the in-frame clones, and not every one. The sample lists around 250,000 clones, approximately 85% occurring once. Sequencing was performed on peripheral blood. The origin of the receptors is a middle-aged man with active or convalescent COVID-19. CDR3s include the opening cysteine and the closing phenylalanine or tryptophan. Fields, in order: V gene, J gene, D gene, clone size, CDR3 DNA, CDR3 protein. The D gene is left open where the match is weak. A clone size is listed for some rows: how often the clone was seen (once, few, many), or a class if it is expanded.

V gene: TRBV10-3
J gene: TRBJ2-1
D gene: -
clone size: -
CDR3 DNA: TGTGCCACAAAAGTAGTCAATGAGCAGTTCTTC
CDR3 protein: CATKVVNEQFF

V gene: TRBV3-1/TRBV3-2
J gene: TRBJ1-5
D gene: -
clone size: -
CDR3 DNA: TGTGCCAGCAGCCAAGGGGGTCCTCGTGGGGCTGGCGGCCAGCCCCAGCATTTT
CDR3 protein: CASSQGGPRGAGGQPQHF

V gene: TRBV6-2/TRBV6-3
J gene: TRBJ2-7
D gene: -
clone size: -
CDR3 DNA: TGTGCCAGCAGTCACGACACCGAGCAGTACTTC
CDR3 protein: CASSHDTEQYF

V gene: TRBV7-9
J gene: TRBJ2-1
D gene: -
clone size: -
CDR3 DNA: TGTGCCAGCACCACCGGAGCCACCTACAATGAGCAGTTCTTC
CDR3 protein: CASTTGATYNEQFF

V gene: TRBV5-1
J gene: TRBJ2-1
D gene: TRBD2
clone size: -
CDR3 DNA: TGCGCCAGCAGCCCCCGCAGCGCCTCGGGGGGCAATGAGCAGTTCTTC
CDR3 protein: CASSPRSASGGNEQFF

V gene: TRBV7-8
J gene: TRBJ1-2
D gene: -
clone size: -
CDR3 DNA: TGTGCCAGCAGCCCGGTCAGCCGCGGGGGGATAGGCGGCTACACCTTC
CDR3 protein: CASSPVSRGGIGGYTF

V gene: TRBV6-6
J gene: TRBJ2-7
D gene: TRBD1
clone size: -
CDR3 DNA: TGTGCCAGCAGTTACACGGGACAGGAAATCTACGAGCAGTACTTC
CDR3 protein: CASSYTGQEIYEQYF

V gene: TRBV29-1
J gene: TRBJ2-7
D gene: TRBD2
clone size: -
CDR3 DNA: TGCAGCGTTGCTGACCCGGGGGGGAGCTCCTGCGAGCAGTACTTC
CDR3 protein: CSVADPGGSSCEQYF

V gene: TRBV6-5
J gene: TRBJ1-5
D gene: -
clone size: -
CDR3 DNA: TGTGCCAGCGCTGGTACACGAGCCCCGGGAGAGCCCCAGCATTTT
CDR3 protein: CASAGTRAPGEPQHF

V gene: TRBV7-2
J gene: TRBJ1-2
D gene: -
clone size: -
CDR3 DNA: TGTGCCAGCAGCACCCCTCAGGGCTACTATGGCTACACCTTC
CDR3 protein: CASSTPQGYYGYTF

V gene: TRBV10-3
J gene: TRBJ2-1
D gene: TRBD2
clone size: -
CDR3 DNA: TGTGCCATCAGCGGAGGGACTAGCGGGAGGAACGATGAGCAGTTCTTC
CDR3 protein: CAISGGTSGRNDEQFF

V gene: TRBV4-3
J gene: TRBJ2-1
D gene: TRBD2
clone size: -
CDR3 DNA: TGCGCCAGCAGCCAAGACGATGGGCTAGCGGGAGGCCTCTCCTACAATGAGCAGTTCTTC
CDR3 protein: CASSQDDGLAGGLSYNEQFF

V gene: TRBV28
J gene: TRBJ1-1
D gene: -
clone size: -
CDR3 DNA: TGTGCCAGCAGTTTCCGGGTTCGGACTGAAGCTTTCTTT
CDR3 protein: CASSFRVRTEAFF

V gene: TRBV7-9
J gene: TRBJ1-2
D gene: -
clone size: -
CDR3 DNA: TGTGCCAGCAGCTTAGTCAAACAGGGATCCCGCTATGGCTACACCTTC
CDR3 protein: CASSLVKQGSRYGYTF

V gene: TRBV30
J gene: TRBJ1-6
D gene: -
clone size: -
CDR3 DNA: TGTGCCTGGAGTGTGGAACAGCTTTCACCCCTCCACTTT
CDR3 protein: CAWSVEQLSPLHF

V gene: TRBV3-1/TRBV3-2
J gene: TRBJ2-7
D gene: TRBD1
clone size: -
CDR3 DNA: TGTGCCAGCAGCCAAGTATCTAGGACAGGGCCTTACTACGAGCAGTACTTC
CDR3 protein: CASSQVSRTGPYYEQYF

V gene: TRBV6-2/TRBV6-3
J gene: TRBJ2-6
D gene: -
clone size: -
CDR3 DNA: TGTGCCAGCAGCATCGCTGCGACAGTGACCTCCCCCTCTGGGGCCAACGTCCTGACTTTC
CDR3 protein: CASSIAATVTSPSGANVLTF

V gene: TRBV30
J gene: TRBJ1-2
D gene: -
clone size: -
CDR3 DNA: TGTGCCTGGAGTCCCCTAGGGAGGGTCGACGGCTACACCTTC
CDR3 protein: CAWSPLGRVDGYTF

V gene: TRBV19
J gene: TRBJ1-6
D gene: -
clone size: -
CDR3 DNA: TGTGCCAGTAGTATACCGGACTTGACAGGTCGTTCACCCCTCCACTTT
CDR3 protein: CASSIPDLTGRSPLHF

V gene: TRBV5-1
J gene: TRBJ2-1
D gene: TRBD2
clone size: -
CDR3 DNA: TGCGCCAGCAGCCCACGGAGCGGGAGGTCCTACAATGAGCAGTTCTTC
CDR3 protein: CASSPRSGRSYNEQFF

V gene: TRBV27
J gene: TRBJ2-3
D gene: TRBD2
clone size: -
CDR3 DNA: TGTGCCACTGGGGCGGGTAGCGGGACTATCACAGATACGCAGTATTTT
CDR3 protein: CATGAGSGTITDTQYF

V gene: TRBV6-5
J gene: TRBJ1-1
D gene: -
clone size: -
CDR3 DNA: TGTGCCAGCAGCCCAGTGGCGCTCGGCCAGCGTGAAGCTTTCTTT
CDR3 protein: CASSPVALGQREAFF

V gene: TRBV7-3
J gene: TRBJ1-1
D gene: -
clone size: -
CDR3 DNA: TGTGCCAGCAGCCCAAGGGACTACACTGAAGCTTTCTTT
CDR3 protein: CASSPRDYTEAFF

V gene: TRBV5-1
J gene: TRBJ2-3
D gene: -
clone size: -
CDR3 DNA: TGCGCCAGCTCGGCGGGGCCCACAGATACGCAGTATTTT
CDR3 protein: CASSAGPTDTQYF

V gene: TRBV19
J gene: TRBJ2-7
D gene: TRBD1
clone size: -
CDR3 DNA: TGTGCCAGTAGTTCAGGGGGCGATTCCTACGAGCAGTACTTC
CDR3 protein: CASSSGGDSYEQYF

V gene: TRBV10-2
J gene: TRBJ2-3
D gene: TRBD2
clone size: -
CDR3 DNA: TGCGCCAGCTGGGGAATAGCGGGTGGAGGAACAGATACGCAGTATTTT
CDR3 protein: CASWGIAGGGTDTQYF

V gene: TRBV4-1
J gene: TRBJ2-7
D gene: TRBD1
clone size: -
CDR3 DNA: TGCGCCAGCAGCCAAGATGAGGGGGCGTTCTACGAGCAGTACTTC
CDR3 protein: CASSQDEGAFYEQYF

V gene: TRBV3-1/TRBV3-2
J gene: TRBJ1-5
D gene: -
clone size: -
CDR3 DNA: TGTGCCAGCAGCCAAGTCTATAGCAATCAGCCCCAGCATTTT
CDR3 protein: CASSQVYSNQPQHF

V gene: TRBV27
J gene: TRBJ1-1
D gene: -
clone size: -
CDR3 DNA: TGTGCCAGCAGTTTCTATCGGGGGACCTCTGAAGCTTTCTTT
CDR3 protein: CASSFYRGTSEAFF

V gene: TRBV5-1
J gene: TRBJ2-1
D gene: TRBD2
clone size: few
CDR3 DNA: TGCGCCAGCAGAACTACTAGCGGAGCATACAATGAGCAGTTCTTC
CDR3 protein: CASRTTSGAYNEQFF

V gene: TRBV18
J gene: TRBJ1-2
D gene: TRBD1
clone size: -
CDR3 DNA: TGTGCCAGCTCACTAGAGGACAGGGGGCAAGGCTACACCTTC
CDR3 protein: CASSLEDRGQGYTF

V gene: TRBV27
J gene: TRBJ2-7
D gene: -
clone size: -
CDR3 DNA: TGTGCCAGCAGTTTATCTAACTATACAAGGCGGGTGCTGGAGCAGTACTTC
CDR3 protein: CASSLSNYTRRVLEQYF

V gene: TRBV19
J gene: TRBJ2-3
D gene: TRBD2
clone size: few
CDR3 DNA: TGTGCCAGTAGTAAAGGGACTAGCGGGAGGGCCGAAGATACGCAGTATTTT
CDR3 protein: CASSKGTSGRAEDTQYF

V gene: TRBV7-6
J gene: TRBJ2-7
D gene: TRBD1
clone size: once
CDR3 DNA: TGTGCCAGCAGCCCTACGGGCGTAGGGACAGCGCTCTACGAGCAGTACTTC
CDR3 protein: CASSPTGVGTALYEQYF

V gene: TRBV11-2
J gene: TRBJ2-5
D gene: TRBD2
clone size: -
CDR3 DNA: TGTGCCAGCAGCTTACTGGGACTAGCGGGTCAGACCCAGTACTTC
CDR3 protein: CASSLLGLAGQTQYF

V gene: TRBV30
J gene: TRBJ1-2
D gene: -
clone size: -
CDR3 DNA: TGTGCCTGGAGTTTGTTAGGGACTCCCAAGGGCTATGGCTACACCTTC
CDR3 protein: CAWSLLGTPKGYGYTF

V gene: TRBV28
J gene: TRBJ1-5
D gene: -
clone size: few
CDR3 DNA: TGTGCCAGCAGCTCGGGACTTAGCAATCAGCCCCAGCATTTT
CDR3 protein: CASSSGLSNQPQHF

V gene: TRBV6-1
J gene: TRBJ1-2
D gene: -
clone size: -
CDR3 DNA: TGTGCCAGCAGTGAGACCGGGGACTATGGCTACACCTTC
CDR3 protein: CASSETGDYGYTF

V gene: TRBV19
J gene: TRBJ1-5
D gene: -
clone size: -
CDR3 DNA: TGTGCCAGTAGTATATTTTTGGCTGGGCCTGATCAGCCCCAGCATTTT
CDR3 protein: CASSIFLAGPDQPQHF

V gene: TRBV19
J gene: TRBJ1-6
D gene: TRBD1
clone size: few
CDR3 DNA: TGTGCCAGTAGTCCAACCTCAGGGGGCGGCTATAATTCACCCCTCCACTTT
CDR3 protein: CASSPTSGGGYNSPLHF

V gene: TRBV5-1
J gene: TRBJ2-7
D gene: TRBD1
clone size: -
CDR3 DNA: TGCGCCAGCAGCTGGCGGGACAGGGGCCGGGAGCAGTACTTC
CDR3 protein: CASSWRDRGREQYF

V gene: TRBV10-3
J gene: TRBJ1-1
D gene: -
clone size: -
CDR3 DNA: TGTGCCATCAGTGGTCAGGCAAACACTGAAGCTTTCTTT
CDR3 protein: CAISGQANTEAFF

V gene: TRBV28
J gene: TRBJ1-6
D gene: -
clone size: -
CDR3 DNA: TGTGCCAGCAGTGCAGGGGCGGACGGGAGGTCACCCCTCCACTTT
CDR3 protein: CASSAGADGRSPLHF

V gene: TRBV2
J gene: TRBJ1-2
D gene: TRBD1
clone size: -
CDR3 DNA: TGTGCCAGCGGGACAGGGCTTTATGGCTACACCTTC
CDR3 protein: CASGTGLYGYTF

V gene: TRBV28
J gene: TRBJ1-2
D gene: TRBD1
clone size: few
CDR3 DNA: TGTGCCAGCAGTTCCTCGGGACAGGCCATCCACTTC
CDR3 protein: CASSSSGQAIHF

V gene: TRBV7-8
J gene: TRBJ1-2
D gene: TRBD1
clone size: -
CDR3 DNA: TGTGCCAGCAGCTTAAATACAGGGGATAACTATGGCTACACCTTC
CDR3 protein: CASSLNTGDNYGYTF

V gene: TRBV2
J gene: TRBJ2-5
D gene: TRBD2
clone size: -
CDR3 DNA: TGTGCCAGCAGCACCGTCGGGGGGACTAGCGACGAGACCCAGTACTTC
CDR3 protein: CASSTVGGTSDETQYF

V gene: TRBV7-9
J gene: TRBJ1-1
D gene: -
clone size: -
CDR3 DNA: TGTGCCAGCAGCTACTCGGGGGAAGGCACTGAAGCTTTCTTT
CDR3 protein: CASSYSGEGTEAFF

V gene: TRBV28
J gene: TRBJ2-5
D gene: TRBD2
clone size: once
CDR3 DNA: TGTGCCAGTCTACCTAGCGGGAGAGGGTATGGAGAGACCCAGTACTTC
CDR3 protein: CASLPSGRGYGETQYF